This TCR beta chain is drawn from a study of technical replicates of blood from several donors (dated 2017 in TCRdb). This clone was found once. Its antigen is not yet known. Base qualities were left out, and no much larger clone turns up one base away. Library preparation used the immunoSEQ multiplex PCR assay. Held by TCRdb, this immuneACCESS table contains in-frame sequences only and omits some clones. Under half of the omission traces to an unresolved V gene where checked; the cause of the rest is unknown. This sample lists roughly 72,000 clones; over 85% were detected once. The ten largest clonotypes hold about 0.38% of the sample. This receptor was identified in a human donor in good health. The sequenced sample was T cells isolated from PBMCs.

Here is the DNA: TGTGCCAGCAGCCCTCGGGGGGAAGGCAATGAGCAGTTCTTC. Translated, it reads CASSPRGEGNEQFF. This receptor chain uses TRBV7-3 and TRBJ2-1; 7 nucleotides in the junction match TRBD2. V loses 5 bases at its end and J loses 6 bases; junction bases beyond the gene matches: 7. The CDR3 runs 14 residues from the cysteine to the phenylalanine. Only the CDR3 DNA is retained, 42 bases long and in frame from the first base. For CDR1 and CDR2, the germline V gene lists SGHTA and FQGTGA.